Listed below are T cell receptor beta chains from one sample, sequenced in a study of CD8+CD57+ T cells in acquired aplastic anemia. In TCRdb, the reads were re-called with MiXCR into one record per CDR3 protein. The table includes about 220,000 distinct CDR3 sequences, 34% detected once. Sequenced sample: sorted CD4+, CD8+, or CD8+CD57+ T cells (not recorded which) from PBMCs. All receptors come from a human donor in good health, serving as a control. The CDR3 runs from the conserved cysteine through the conserved F or W. Fields, in order: D gene, CDR3 length, V gene, clone size, J gene, CDR3 DNA, CDR3 protein. D genes are given only for firm matches. Clone size is not always given. Where it is, it says once, few, many or a class for expanded clones.

D gene: .
CDR3 length: 13
V gene: TRBV6-1
clone size: many
J gene: TRBJ2-7
CDR3 DNA: TGTGCCAGCAGCAGAGGGAGTGTTTACGAGCAGTACTTC
CDR3 protein: CASSRGSVYEQYF

D gene: TRBD2
CDR3 length: 15
V gene: TRBV7-9
clone size: many
J gene: TRBJ2-7
CDR3 DNA: TGTGCCAGCAGCTTAGAGGCGGGAGCGGTCTACGAGCAGTACTTC
CDR3 protein: CASSLEAGAVYEQYF

D gene: .
CDR3 length: 15
V gene: TRBV7-9
clone size: many
J gene: TRBJ1-2
CDR3 DNA: TGTGCCAGCAGCTTAGGGAAGGGGCTCTTGGACGGCTACACCTTC
CDR3 protein: CASSLGKGLLDGYTF

D gene: TRBD2
CDR3 length: 15
V gene: TRBV9
clone size: many
J gene: TRBJ2-7
CDR3 DNA: TGTGCCAGCAGCGTAGTGGGACTAGCGGCCTACGAGCAGTACTTC
CDR3 protein: CASSVVGLAAYEQYF

D gene: TRBD1
CDR3 length: 12
V gene: TRBV2
clone size: .
J gene: TRBJ1-3
CDR3 DNA: TGTGCCAGCATCCGACAGGGTAGCACCATATATTTT
CDR3 protein: CASIRQGSTIYF

D gene: .
CDR3 length: 14
V gene: TRBV2
clone size: .
J gene: TRBJ1-4
CDR3 DNA: TGTGCCAGCAGTTTCGAGGGAGGCGGTGAAAAACTGCTTTTT
CDR3 protein: CASSFEGGGEKLLF

D gene: TRBD2
CDR3 length: 15
V gene: TRBV20-1
clone size: .
J gene: TRBJ2-5
CDR3 DNA: TGCAGTGCTAATCCGACTAGCGGGGGGCAAGAGACCCAGTACTTC
CDR3 protein: CSANPTSGGQETQYF

D gene: .
CDR3 length: 16
V gene: TRBV24-1
clone size: many
J gene: TRBJ2-3
CDR3 DNA: TGTGCCACCAGTGATTTTCGGGCCCCCTGCACAGATACGCAGTATTTT
CDR3 protein: CATSDFRAPCTDTQYF

D gene: .
CDR3 length: 14
V gene: TRBV2
clone size: .
J gene: TRBJ1-1
CDR3 DNA: TGTGCCTGCAGCAATAGGGCCCTGGGGACTGAAGCTTTCTTT
CDR3 protein: CACSNRALGTEAFF

D gene: TRBD1
CDR3 length: 14
V gene: TRBV10-2
clone size: once
J gene: TRBJ1-2
CDR3 DNA: TGCGCCAGCACAGCCCAGGGGGTTCTCTATGGCTACACCTTC
CDR3 protein: CASTAQGVLYGYTF

D gene: .
CDR3 length: 14
V gene: TRBV10-3
clone size: many
J gene: TRBJ1-2
CDR3 DNA: TGTGCCATCAGTGGGGGCCTCACGGCGTATGGCTACACCTTC
CDR3 protein: CAISGGLTAYGYTF

D gene: .
CDR3 length: 13
V gene: TRBV12-3/TRBV12-4
clone size: many
J gene: TRBJ1-1
CDR3 DNA: TGTGCCAGCAGCGTAACGGTGGGGACTGAAGCTTTCTTT
CDR3 protein: CASSVTVGTEAFF

D gene: .
CDR3 length: 12
V gene: TRBV20-1
clone size: .
J gene: TRBJ2-7
CDR3 DNA: TGCAGTGCCCTAGTCCCGTCCTACGAGCAGTACTTC
CDR3 protein: CSALVPSYEQYF

D gene: .
CDR3 length: 12
V gene: TRBV2
clone size: .
J gene: TRBJ2-5
CDR3 DNA: TGTGCCAGCAGTGAGGATGAGGTGACCCAGTACTTC
CDR3 protein: CASSEDEVTQYF

D gene: .
CDR3 length: 18
V gene: TRBV4-2
clone size: .
J gene: TRBJ2-7
CDR3 DNA: TGTGCCAGCAGCCCCATTGGGGTGGGGGGCCCGAGCTCCTACGAGCAGTACTTC
CDR3 protein: CASSPIGVGGPSSYEQYF

D gene: TRBD2
CDR3 length: 19
V gene: TRBV7-9
clone size: many
J gene: TRBJ2-5
CDR3 DNA: TGTGCCAGCAGCCTAACGGGTGTGGTAGCGGGAATCATTAGAGAGACCCAGTACTTC
CDR3 protein: CASSLTGVVAGIIRETQYF

D gene: .
CDR3 length: 14
V gene: TRBV12-3/TRBV12-4
clone size: many
J gene: TRBJ1-2
CDR3 DNA: TGTGCCAGCAGACCGACAGCCACTAACTATGGCTACACCTTC
CDR3 protein: CASRPTATNYGYTF

D gene: TRBD2
CDR3 length: 15
V gene: TRBV10-3
clone size: .
J gene: TRBJ2-7
CDR3 DNA: TGTGCCAGCACACAGCCAACTAGCGGGACTCGAGAGCAGTACTTC
CDR3 protein: CASTQPTSGTREQYF

D gene: .
CDR3 length: 13
V gene: TRBV19
clone size: many
J gene: TRBJ1-2
CDR3 DNA: TGTGCCAGTAGTAAAAAGCTGAACTATGGCTACACCTTC
CDR3 protein: CASSKKLNYGYTF

D gene: TRBD2
CDR3 length: 15
V gene: TRBV25-1
clone size: .
J gene: TRBJ2-3
CDR3 DNA: TGTCCCAGCTCCCCAGGACTAGCTCCTCCAGATACGCAGTATTTT
CDR3 protein: CPSSPGLAPPDTQYF

D gene: .
CDR3 length: 14
V gene: TRBV29-1
clone size: .
J gene: TRBJ2-1
CDR3 DNA: TGCAGCGCCTCCCTGAGCTCCTACGCGACGGAGCAGTTCTTC
CDR3 protein: CSASLSSYATEQFF

D gene: .
CDR3 length: 15
V gene: TRBV10-3
clone size: .
J gene: TRBJ1-4
CDR3 DNA: .
CDR3 protein: CAICSAKGLGEKLFF

D gene: TRBD1
CDR3 length: 15
V gene: TRBV5-1
clone size: .
J gene: TRBJ2-1
CDR3 DNA: TGCGCCAGCAGCCCGGGACAGCAGTCCTACAATGAGCAGTTCTTC
CDR3 protein: CASSPGQQSYNEQFF

D gene: .
CDR3 length: 15
V gene: TRBV14
clone size: .
J gene: TRBJ2-7
CDR3 DNA: TGTGCCGGCAGCCAAGTCCTAGTGGGGGCCTACGAGCAGTACTTC
CDR3 protein: CAGSQVLVGAYEQYF

D gene: .
CDR3 length: 14
V gene: TRBV6-5
clone size: many
J gene: TRBJ1-2
CDR3 DNA: TGTGCCAGCAGTTATCAGGGAGGACCCTATGGCTACACCTTC
CDR3 protein: CASSYQGGPYGYTF

D gene: .
CDR3 length: 17
V gene: TRBV19
clone size: .
J gene: TRBJ2-2
CDR3 DNA: TGTGCCAGTAGGCCCCGAGGAGGGGGGACGAACACCGGGGAGCTGTTTTTT
CDR3 protein: CASRPRGGGTNTGELFF

D gene: .
CDR3 length: 11
V gene: TRBV10-3
clone size: .
J gene: TRBJ2-7
CDR3 DNA: TGTGCCACCAGTGATTTGGCCGAGCAGTACTTC
CDR3 protein: CATSDLAEQYF